These 12 T cell receptor beta chains were all obtained from the same sample, sequenced in a study of T cell responses to AZD1222 COVID-19 vaccine. Only in-frame clones appear in the TCRdb table, and some are missing; sequencing was by immunoSEQ multiplex PCR. The repertoire holds about 150,000 clones, with 80% to 95% as singletons. Sequenced material: peripheral blood, taken on day 0 of AZD1222 vaccination. Source of these receptors: an adult in good health.

CDR3 bases: TGTGCCAGCTCACCCCCAGGCAATCAGCCCCAGCATTTT. Its translation: CASSPPGNQPQHF. This rearrangement joins TRBV18 to TRBJ1-5; D is unclear. Germline CDR1 KGHSH, CDR2 LQKENI. The length of the CDR3 is 13 residues. Trimming shortened V by 3 bases and J by 2 bases, and 5 bases separated the two germline ends.

The rearrangement joins TRBV11-1 to TRBJ2-1; 11 bases align to TRBD2. This CDR3 has 16 amino acids. Germline values: CDR1 SGHAT, CDR2 FQDESV (reference sequence). With 4 bases clipped from V and 9 bases from J, the junction kept 11 bases outside the gene matches. The CDR3 nucleotides are TGTGCCAGCAGCTCCTTAGCGGGAGGGCCAATCGGTGAGCAGTTCTTC. Its protein is CASSSLAGGPIGEQFF.

The chain combines TRBV7-6 with TRBJ2-1, with D perhaps being TRBD1 or TRBD2 (6 bases each). CDR1 is SGHVS and CDR2 is FNYEAQ in the germline V gene. The CDR3 has 18 amino acids. Trimming shortened V by 1 base and J by 0 bases, and 16 bases separated the two germline ends. The CDR3 nucleotides are TGTGCCAGCAGCTTAGTAGGGGGGTCTATTAGCTCCTACAATGAGCAGTTCTTC. This sequence encodes CASSLVGGSISSYNEQFF.

This chain joins TRBV7-2 and TRBJ2-7; a possible D gene is TRBD1 (5 bases). The ends were cut back, 5 bases at V and 3 bases at J, with 14 bases in the middle. This CDR3 region has 14 residues. From germline, CDR1 is SGHTA and CDR2 FQGNSA. CDR3 sequence: CASSPRQRGYEQYF. CDR3 nucleotide sequence: TGTGCCAGCAGCCCCCGACAGAGAGGCTACGAGCAGTACTTC. The full variable domain, its missing parts supplied by reference TRBV7-2 and TRBJ2-7, is GAGVSQSPSNKVTEKGKDVELRCDPISGHTALYWYRQSLGQGLEFLIYFQGNSAPDKSGLPSDRFSAERTGGSVSTLTIQRTQQEDSAVYLCASSPRQRGYEQYFGPGTRLTVT.

The rearrangement joins TRBV7-8 to TRBJ1-3, with a possible D match to TRBD1 (5 bases). V was pared by 7 bases and J by 4 bases, with 14 bases between. This CDR3 comprises 14 residues. Germline CDR1 and CDR2: SGHVS and FQNEAQ. The CDR3 DNA reads TGTGCCAGCAAAACGGGGACGAAAGGAAACACCATATATTTT. This translates into CASKTGTKGNTIYF.

This clone occurred once. The chain is built from TRBV29-1 and TRBJ1-4; a weak D match, TRBD1 (6 bases). The CDR3 runs 13 residues. Trimming cost V 5 bases and J 7 bases, with 14 bases left between them. Germline V gene data show CDR1 as SQVTM and CDR2 as ANQGSEA. The CDR3 is CSVLGQAGEKLFF. The CDR3 DNA follows: TGCAGCGTTCTGGGACAAGCGGGTGAAAAACTGTTTTTT. The full variable domain, completed using reference TRBV29-1 and TRBJ1-4, is SAVISQKPSRDICQRGTSLTIQCQVDSQVTMMFWYRQQPGQSLTLIATANQGSEATYESGFVIDKFPISRPNLTFSTLTVSNMSPEDSSIYLCSVLGQAGEKLFFGSGTQLSVL.

This chain links TRBV11-2 with TRBJ2-7; 10 positions agree with TRBD2. Looked up from germline, CDR1 is SGHAT and CDR2 is FQNNGV. The length of the CDR3 is 17 residues. V lost 0 bases to trimming and J lost 7 bases; unmatched junction nucleotides: 12. The CDR3 coding sequence is TGTGCCAGCAGCTTAGATTTGAGGCTAGCGGGAGTCGGGGAGCAGTACTTC. This gives the protein CASSLDLRLAGVGEQYF. Drawing the rest from reference TRBV11-2 and TRBJ2-7, the complete variable domain is EAGVAQSPRYKIIEKRQSVAFWCNPISGHATLYWYQQILGQGPKLLIQFQNNGVVDDSQLPKDRFSAERLKGVDSTLKIQPAKLEDSAVYLCASSLDLRLAGVGEQYFGPGTRLTVT.

CDR3 region: CASRGPETELSYEQYF. The CDR3, as DNA: TGTGCCAGCAGGGGACCCGAGACAGAACTATCCTACGAGCAGTACTTC. V and J are TRBV28 and TRBJ2-7; D possibly uses TRBD1 or TRBD2 (5 bases each). Germline lookup yields CDR1 MDHEN and CDR2 SYDVKM. The CDR3 sequence is 16 residues long. The V gene lost 6 bases and the J gene lost 1 base, with 19 bases spanning the gap.

The V call is TRBV12-5, the J call TRBJ2-1; the D is unclear. The CDR3 is 13 amino acids. Per the germline V gene, CDR1 is LGHNT and CDR2 is FRNRAP. V lost 4 bases, J lost 5 bases, and 9 bases lay in between. CDR3 sequence (DNA): TGTGCTAGTGGTTCCCGCCCAGACAATGAGCAGTTCTTC. Protein product: CASGSRPDNEQFF.

The V call is TRBV30, the J call TRBJ2-1; the D is unclear. The length of the CDR3 is 16 residues. V was shortened by 2 bases and J by 0 bases, with 14 bases between the two germline ends. In germline, CDR1 is GTSNPN, CDR2 SVGIG (reference sequence). The CDR3 region is CAWSRSEVFSYNEQFF. The CDR3 DNA is TGTGCCTGGAGTCGGTCCGAAGTTTTCTCCTACAATGAGCAGTTCTTC.

The CDR3 bases are TGTGCCAGCAGTTCCGGGGGTAACACTGAAGCTTTCTTT. It yields the protein CASSSGGNTEAFF. This sequence joins TRBV12-3 or TRBV12-4 and TRBJ1-1; D may be TRBD1 (5 bases). The CDR3 totals 13 residues. V shed 4 bases and J shed 2 bases, with 8 bases lying between them.

The chain uses TRBV6-4 and TRBJ2-1; possibly TRBD2 for D (5 bases). The V end lost 2 bases, the J end lost 7 bases, and 12 bases lay between the germline ends. The CDR3 is made up of 14 amino acids. Germline values: CDR1 MRHNA, CDR2 SNTAGT. CDR3 amino acids: CASSDSLAGNEQFF. CDR3 in DNA: TGTGCCAGCAGTGACAGCCTAGCCGGAAATGAGCAGTTCTTC.